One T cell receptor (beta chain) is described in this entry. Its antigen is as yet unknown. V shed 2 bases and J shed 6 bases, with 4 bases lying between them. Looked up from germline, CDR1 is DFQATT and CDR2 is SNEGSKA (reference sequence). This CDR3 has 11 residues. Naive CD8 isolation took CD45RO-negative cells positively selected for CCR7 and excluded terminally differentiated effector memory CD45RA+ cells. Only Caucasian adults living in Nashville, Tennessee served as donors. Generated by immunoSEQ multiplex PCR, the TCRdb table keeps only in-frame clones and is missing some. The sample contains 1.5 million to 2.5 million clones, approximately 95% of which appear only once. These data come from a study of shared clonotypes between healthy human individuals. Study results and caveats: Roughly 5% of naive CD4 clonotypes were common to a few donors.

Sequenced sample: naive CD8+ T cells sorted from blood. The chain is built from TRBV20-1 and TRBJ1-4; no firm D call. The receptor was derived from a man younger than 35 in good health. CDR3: CSARWHEKLFF. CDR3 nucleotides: TGCAGTGCTAGATGGCATGAAAAACTGTTTTTT.